Sequencing of this TCR beta chain was carried out in a study of blood T cell repertoires in COVID-19. Overall study context: Specimens from acute and convalescent COVID-19 originated in the United States, Italy and Spain.

Methods used by the authors: Amplification of reference gene primers provided the estimated nucleated cell counts. Sequenced by immunoSEQ multiplex PCR; TCRdb stores in-frame clones only, minus some. D and trimming come from the DNA, and the V and J calls and clone size come from that table. The sample holds under 250,000 clones, 90% to 95% seen once. The CDR3 is 15 residues long. V shed 6 bases and J shed 6 bases, with 21 bases lying between them. CDR1 and CDR2 from the germline V gene are MNHEY and SVGAGI. Sequences were obtained from peripheral blood. The receptor's source is a man in his fifties or sixties with COVID-19, enrolled during active disease. The V call is TRBV6-5, the J call TRBJ2-7; no clear D gene. CDR3: CASRLSFIMSLEQYF. Here the CDR3 DNA reads TGTGCCAGCAGGTTGAGTTTTATAATGTCTCTCGAGCAGTACTTC.